These 28 T cell receptor beta chains came from one sample sequenced in a study of identical twins. TCRdb processed the 5' RACE reads anew with MiXCR; each CDR3 protein has one entry. The table lists approximately 550,000 distinct CDR3 sequences, 20% to 25% of them singletons. These sequences were also reported in another study, on yellow fever vaccine responses in identical twins.

The sequencing input was CD4+ T cells sorted from blood. These receptors all stem from a woman aged 18-35 years in good health.

The sample holds a few counts of this clonotype. This chain links TRBV27 with TRBJ2-3; 10 bases are a match to TRBD2. The CDR3 runs 15 residues. Trimming at V came to 5 bases and at J to 4 bases, leaving 6 bases not matched to a gene. The germline V gene encodes CDR1 MNHEY and CDR2 SMNVEV (reference sequence). The CDR3 DNA sequence: TGTGCCAGCAGTCCTAGCGGGAGTATTGCAGATACGCAGTATTTT. Amino acid sequence: CASSPSGSIADTQYF.

This clonotype was seen a few times. The chain carries TRBV5-1 and TRBJ1-4, with D perhaps matching TRBD1 (6 bases). The CDR3 loop spans 14 amino acids. CDR1 SGHRS and CDR2 YFSETQ come from the germline V gene. Trimming stripped 0 bases from V and 5 bases from J, with 8 bases between. The DNA for the CDR3 is TGCGCCAGCAGCTTGGGAGGGGGAAATGAAAAACTGTTTTTT. This sequence encodes CASSLGGGNEKLFF. The full variable domain, with the rest looked up from reference TRBV5-1 and TRBJ1-4, is KAGVTQTPRYLIKTRGQQVTLSCSPISGHRSVSWYQQTPGQGLQFLFEYFSETQRNKGNFPGRFSGRQFSNSRSEMNVSTLELGDSALYLCASSLGGGNEKLFFGSGTQLSVL.

This clonotype was detected a few times. The J gene is TRBJ2-4, the V gene TRBV6-1, with D perhaps TRBD1 (6 bases). The V gene's germline CDR1 is MNHNS and CDR2 SASEGT. The V end was cut by 2 bases, the J end by 0 bases, with 11 bases between. The CDR3 totals 16 residues. The CDR3 sequence is CASSEWTATAKNIQYF. The CDR3 coding sequence is TGTGCCAGCAGTGAATGGACAGCCACAGCCAAAAACATTCAGTACTTC.

This clonotype was detected only a few times. The chain employs TRBV12-3 or TRBV12-4 and TRBJ2-2; D tentatively fits TRBD1 or TRBD2 (6 bases each). CDR3 length: 14 residues. V lost 11 bases and J lost 3, with 16 bases in between. CDR3 in DNA: TGTGCCGTCCGGACGGGGGCAGACACCGGGGAGCTGTTTTTT. Translated: CAVRTGADTGELFF.

This clonotype occurred a few times. The genes are TRBV2 and TRBJ1-4; possible D gene TRBD1, 5 bases. This CDR3 region has 15 residues. Per germline, CDR1 SNHLY and CDR2 FYNNEI. The germline V and J ends were trimmed by 5 bases and 0 bases, with 10 bases remaining between them. Written as DNA, the CDR3 is TGTGCCAGCAGTTCCACAGGAGCAACTAATGAAAAACTGTTTTTT. Its translation: CASSSTGATNEKLFF.

This clonotype was found a few times. The chain employs TRBV6-5 and TRBJ1-2; D gene unclear. Germline V lookup: CDR1 MNHEY, CDR2 SVGAGI. V was trimmed by 2 bases and J by 5 bases, leaving 9 bases between them. This CDR3 contains 13 residues. The CDR3 sequence: CASSYKAEYGYTF. CDR3 coding DNA: TGTGCCAGCAGTTACAAGGCCGAATATGGCTACACCTTC.

In its sample, this clonotype was seen a few times. CDR3 residues: CSAPGVSGANVLTF. For the CDR3, the DNA is TGCAGTGCGCCTGGAGTCTCTGGGGCCAACGTCCTGACTTTC. This sequence joins TRBV20-1 and TRBJ2-6, with no clear D. The CDR3 has 14 amino acids. The V end was cut by 6 bases, the J end by 0 bases, with 9 bases between. Germline V lookup: CDR1 DFQATT, CDR2 SNEGSKA (reference sequence).

J is TRBJ2-1 and V is TRBV28, with 8 bases fitting TRBD2. V lost 7 bases and J lost 9; bases outside the gene matches: 11. The CDR3 loop spans 14 amino acids. Germline V gene data show CDR1 as MDHEN and CDR2 as SYDVKM. CDR3 protein: CASTIGTSGREQFF. In DNA, the CDR3 is TGTGCCAGCACTATAGGGACTAGTGGACGTGAGCAGTTCTTC.

This clonotype was observed a few times. The rearrangement links TRBV20-1 to TRBJ2-1; D tentatively fits TRBD1 or TRBD2 (5 bases each). The V end lost 1 base, the J end lost 4 bases, and 20 bases lay between the germline ends. Per germline, CDR1 DFQATT and CDR2 SNEGSKA (reference sequence). This CDR3 has 17 amino acids. CDR3 sequence (DNA): TGCAGTGCTAGAGCCCCCCCGGGGCTAGCTTCTTACAATGAGCAGTTCTTC. The encoded protein is CSARAPPGLASYNEQFF.

The chain joins TRBV19 to TRBJ2-1, with D unclear. Germline V gene sequence: CDR1 LNHDA, CDR2 SQIVND (reference sequence). Trimming took off 3 bases at V and 7 bases at J, with 4 bases between the two ends. The CDR3 spans 11 residues. As DNA, the CDR3 is TGTGCCAGTAGTATTTGGAATGAGCAGTTCTTC. It is translated as CASSIWNEQFF.

For the CDR3, the DNA is TGCGCCAGCAGGATTACGGGAAACACTGAAGCTTTCTTT. Its translation is CASRITGNTEAFF. The gene calls are TRBV5-1 and TRBJ1-1; D unclear. Germline V lookup: CDR1 SGHRS, CDR2 YFSETQ. Trimming left V 5 bases short and J 2 bases short, with 10 bases between. There are 13 residues in the CDR3.

This clonotype was counted between two and nine times. The chain is built from TRBV27 and TRBJ2-3; D perhaps matches TRBD1 (5 bases). This CDR3 comprises 18 residues. The ends were cut back, 2 bases at V and 2 bases at J, with 20 bases in the middle. From germline, CDR1 is MNHEY and CDR2 SMNVEV (reference sequence). CDR3 sequence: CASSLLSDTSTPTDTQYF. CDR3 DNA sequence: TGTGCCAGCAGTTTACTCTCGGACACCAGTACTCCCACAGATACGCAGTATTTT.

This clonotype was recorded a few times. The V and J genes are TRBV7-2 and TRBJ1-2; no firm D call. The V gene's germline CDR1 is SGHTA and CDR2 FQGNSA. V was clipped by 2 bases and J by 8 bases, with 9 bases between them. This CDR3 has 12 amino acids. The CDR3 loop reads CASSLSGWGYTF. In nucleotides, the CDR3 is TGTGCCAGCAGCTTATCGGGGTGGGGCTACACCTTC.

This clonotype was detected only once. This rearrangement joins TRBV5-6 to TRBJ2-3, with D possibly being TRBD2 (5 bases). The length of the CDR3 is 14 residues. In germline, CDR1 is SGHDT, CDR2 YYEEEE. Trimming took 3 bases from V and 1 from J, leaving 9 bases between them. The CDR3 region has the DNA TGTGCCAGCAGCTCTAGCATGGGCACAGATACGCAGTATTTT. Encoded protein: CASSSSMGTDTQYF.

The CDR3 loop is CASSRVQGSQGELFF. In nucleotides, the CDR3 is TGTGCCAGCAGCCGAGTACAGGGGTCCCAGGGGGAGCTGTTTTTT. The chain links TRBV11-2 to TRBJ2-2; the match to TRBD1 covers 7 bases. The CDR3 contains 15 residues. V lost 5 bases and J lost 8; bases outside the gene matches: 11. Germline values: CDR1 SGHAT, CDR2 FQNNGV. Supplemented by reference TRBV11-2 and TRBJ2-2, the full variable domain reads EAGVAQSPRYKIIEKRQSVAFWCNPISGHATLYWYQQILGQGPKLLIQFQNNGVVDDSQLPKDRFSAERLKGVDSTLKIQPAKLEDSAVYLCASSRVQGSQGELFFGEGSRLTVL.

This clonotype turned up a few times. The chain links TRBV27 to TRBJ2-2, with a tentative D call TRBD2 (6 bases). V lost 3 bases and J 6 bases, leaving 11 bases between the germline ends. CDR3 length: 14 residues. The germline V gene encodes CDR1 MNHEY and CDR2 SMNVEV (reference sequence). CDR3 nucleotide sequence: TGTGCCAGCAGTTTTTGGGGGGAGTCCGGGGAGCTGTTTTTT. Its translation: CASSFWGESGELFF.

The rearrangement joins TRBV11-2 to TRBJ2-3; TRBD2 aligns across 11 bases. The CDR3 has 14 residues. The germline V gene encodes CDR1 SGHAT and CDR2 FQNNGV. Trimming cost V 4 bases and J 8 bases; bases outside gene matches: 5. This chain's CDR3 is CASSSGLAVVTQYF. CDR3 sequence (DNA): TGTGCCAGCAGCTCGGGACTAGCGGTCGTTACGCAGTATTTT.

This clonotype was picked up many times. The gene calls are TRBV20-1 and TRBJ2-3, with unresolved D. The CDR3 length is 11 residues. Germline V gene sequence: CDR1 DFQATT, CDR2 SNEGSKA (reference sequence). The ends were cut back, 3 bases at V and 1 base at J, with 2 bases in the middle. CDR3 region: CSARGTDTQYF. Written as DNA, the CDR3 is TGCAGTGCTAGGGGCACAGATACGCAGTATTTT.

The chain uses TRBV5-1 and TRBJ2-6; no definite D call. The CDR3 covers 15 residues. The V gene lost 5 bases and the J gene lost 2 bases, with 11 bases spanning the gap. The germline gives CDR1 SGHRS, CDR2 YFSETQ. The CDR3 DNA reads as TGCGCCAGCAGTCCTACACTTGCTGGGGCCAACGTCCTGACTTTC. Encoded protein: CASSPTLAGANVLTF.

This clonotype has a handful of counts. The gene calls are TRBV6-5 and TRBJ1-4; D gene ambiguous. Germline V gene lookup returns CDR1 MNHEY and CDR2 SVGAGI. The CDR3 is made up of 16 amino acids. V was clipped by 2 bases and J by 0 bases, with 10 bases between them. The CDR3 bases are TGTGCCAGCAGTTACGGTGGACCAGCAACTAATGAAAAACTGTTTTTT. Its protein is CASSYGGPATNEKLFF.

This clonotype was observed a handful of times. The chain combines TRBV6-4 with TRBJ1-2; no reliable D call. The CDR3 contains 13 residues. The germline V gene has CDR1 MRHNA and CDR2 SNTAGT. V was clipped by 2 bases and J by 7 bases, with 11 bases between them. CDR3 amino acids: CASSDEGVSGYTF. CDR3 nucleotides: TGTGCCAGCAGTGACGAGGGTGTAAGTGGCTACACCTTC.

This clonotype has a handful of counts. V gene TRBV7-2 combines with J gene TRBJ2-3, with D unclear. Trimming removed 3 bases at V and 6 bases at J, with 13 bases between. The CDR3 has 14 residues. Looked up from germline, CDR1 is SGHTA and CDR2 is FQGNSA. CDR3 bases: TGTGCCAGCAGCTTCACGACGAGAGTGGATACGCAGTATTTT. This translates into CASSFTTRVDTQYF.

This clonotype was detected only a few times. The V call is TRBV28, the J call TRBJ2-7; 7 bases are shared with TRBD2. This CDR3 is 15 amino acids long. V was clipped by 5 bases and J by 3 bases; unmatched bases: 10. Germline V gene data show CDR1 as MDHEN and CDR2 as SYDVKM. CDR3 protein: CASSPRTRRRYEQYF. The CDR3, as DNA: TGTGCCAGCAGTCCGCGGACTAGGAGGCGCTACGAGCAGTACTTC.

This rearrangement joins TRBV5-1 to TRBJ2-1, with 8 bases matching TRBD2. CDR3 length: 14 residues. With 3 bases clipped from V and 4 bases from J, the junction kept 3 bases outside the gene matches. The germline V gene encodes CDR1 SGHRS and CDR2 YFSETQ. CDR3 loop: CASSSLAEYNEQFF. The CDR3 DNA reads TGCGCCAGCAGCTCACTAGCGGAGTACAATGAGCAGTTCTTC.

The chain recombines TRBV7-8 with TRBJ2-5; perhaps TRBD1 as D (6 bases). Germline V gives CDR1 SGHVS, CDR2 FQNEAQ. CDR3 length: 17 amino acids. V shed 5 bases and J shed 5 bases, with 24 bases lying between them. The CDR3 spells CASSPAKGHSFGETQYF. The CDR3 DNA follows: TGTGCCAGCAGCCCGGCGAAGGGACACTCCTTCGGGGAGACCCAGTACTTC.

This clonotype was counted a few times. The V gene is TRBV24-1, the J gene TRBJ1-2; D not certain. Germline CDR1 is KGHDR and CDR2 is SFDVKD. The CDR3 extends over 13 amino acids. V was cut by 4 bases and J by 4 bases, with 9 bases left in between. CDR3 sequence (DNA): TGTGCCACCAGTGACCCGGGAACCTATGGCTACACCTTC. This sequence encodes CATSDPGTYGYTF.

This clonotype has only a few counts. The chain couples TRBV6-1 to TRBJ1-2, with 7 bases matching TRBD1. This CDR3 is 13 amino acids long. The junction had 6 bases not matched to a gene; V was cut back by 4 bases and J by 7 bases. Germline CDR1 and CDR2: MNHNS and SASEGT. CDR3 in DNA: TGTGCCAGCAGTGCACAGGGGTTGGGTGGCTACACCTTC. Its translation is CASSAQGLGGYTF.

This clonotype was seen a few times. This chain joins TRBV28 and TRBJ2-7; 7 bases match TRBD1. With 3 bases clipped from V and 1 base from J, the junction kept 6 bases outside the gene matches. This CDR3 is built from 15 residues. Germline V CDR1 and CDR2: MDHEN, SYDVKM. The DNA for the CDR3 is TGTGCCAGCAGTTTTGCCGACAGGGTTTCCTACGAGCAGTACTTC. Translation: CASSFADRVSYEQYF.